Reported below is one T cell receptor (beta chain). The antigen is undetermined. The CDR3 is made up of 16 amino acids. Trimming stripped 4 bases from V and 5 bases from J, with 20 bases between. Germline V gene lookup returns CDR1 ENHRY and CDR2 SYGVKD. The data are from a study of T cell responses to AZD1222 COVID-19 vaccine. As for the study in general: Analyses pooled second doses at about 4 or about 12 weeks.

Clones were sequenced by immunoSEQ multiplex PCR, and TCRdb holds only the in-frame ones, with some missing. In the table there are 150,000 to 200,000 clones, approximately 92% of which are singletons. Study-wide findings and caveats: Vaccine-associated CD4 TCRs spanned spike, dominant at 160-218 and 743-854. Spike-specific TCR depth and breadth grew after two AZD1222 doses. There were repertoire samples only from the period after the peak T cell response.

The TCR comes from an adult in good health. The source material was peripheral blood, sampled on day 0 of AZD1222 vaccination. The chain employs TRBV10-3 and TRBJ1-1; possible D gene TRBD1, 6 bases. CDR3 DNA sequence: TGTGCCATCAGTGGAGGGACACGAGCGGGGTTAACTGAAGCTTTCTTT. Protein product: CAISGGTRAGLTEAFF.